This T cell receptor beta chain was sequenced during a study of blood T cell repertoires in COVID-19. Across the study: T cells, B-cell-depleted T cells, or PBMCs provided the cDNA or gDNA that served as material.

In the source study's methods: Amplifying reference gene primers gave estimates of nucleated cell counts. Sequenced by immunoSEQ multiplex PCR; TCRdb stores in-frame clones only, minus some. The V and J calls and clone size were taken over from that table, and D and trimming were inferred from the DNA. The sample lists about 69,000 clones; less than 95% were seen once. This TCR came from a woman aged 60-75 years with active COVID-19. The sequenced sample was peripheral blood.

Written as DNA, the CDR3 is TGCGCCAGCAGCTCGGACACAAACCAGAACACTGAAGCTTTCTTT. Translating it yields CASSSDTNQNTEAFF. The chain joins TRBV5-1 to TRBJ1-1, with D perhaps TRBD1 (5 bases). V lost 3 bases, J lost 1 base, and 13 bases lay in between. Germline-derived CDR1 and CDR2 are SGHRS and YFSETQ. The length of the CDR3 is 15 residues.